The 13 T cell receptor beta chains given below trace back to one sample, sequenced in a study of T cell responses to AZD1222 COVID-19 vaccine. Method: immunoSEQ multiplex PCR; TCRdb's copy keeps in-frame clones and lacks some. Of approximately 100,000 clones in the sample, about 90% were seen once. The source was peripheral blood, collected 28 days after the second AZD1222 dose. These TCRs come from an adult who received the AZD1222 COVID-19 vaccine.

The chain recombines TRBV6-6 with TRBJ2-2; 7 nucleotides match TRBD1. In germline, CDR1 is MNHNY, CDR2 SVGAGI (reference sequence). J was trimmed by 7 bases and V by 5 bases; bases with no gene match: 7. The CDR3 runs to 14 residues. The DNA of the CDR3 is TGTGCCAGCAGTGCGACAGGGATGGTCGGGGAGCTGTTTTTT. This encodes CASSATGMVGELFF.

The chain links TRBV5-1 to TRBJ1-4, with D uncertain. CDR3 length: 15 residues. The germline CDR1 and CDR2 sequences are SGHRS and YFSETQ. Trimming took 1 base from V and 0 from J, leaving 7 bases between them. The CDR3 DNA reads as TGCGCCAGCAGCTTGTCTGGAGCAACTAATGAAAAACTGTTTTTT. This gives the protein CASSLSGATNEKLFF.

This clone was found once. This rearrangement joins TRBV19 to TRBJ1-1; D is ambiguous. The CDR3 runs to 13 residues. With 3 bases removed from V and 5 bases from J, the gap between germline ends came to 10 bases. CDR1 LNHDA and CDR2 SQIVND come from the germline V gene (reference sequence). CDR3 nucleotides: TGTGCCAGTAGTATGTCGGGGTGGACTGAAGCTTTCTTT. Its protein is CASSMSGWTEAFF.

The chain is built from TRBV5-6 and TRBJ2-1; no clear D gene. Trimming took 4 bases from V and 0 from J, leaving 14 bases between them. This CDR3 contains 16 residues. Germline CDR1 SGHDT, CDR2 YYEEEE. The CDR3 region is CASSLGPKSSYNEQFF. The CDR3 DNA reads TGTGCCAGCAGCCTCGGACCCAAGAGCTCCTACAATGAGCAGTTCTTC. The whole variable domain, remainder taken from reference TRBV5-6 and TRBJ2-1, is DAGVTQSPTHLIKTRGQQVTLRCSPKSGHDTVSWYQQALGQGPQFIFQYYEEEERQRGNFPDRFSGHQFPNYSSELNVNALLLGDSALYLCASSLGPKSSYNEQFFGPGTRLTVL.

The J gene is TRBJ2-7, the V gene TRBV3-1 (or the pseudogene TRBV3-2), with D unresolved. Trimming left V 1 base short and J 0 bases short, with 16 bases between. Germline V CDR1 and CDR2: LGHDT, YNNKEL (reference sequence). The CDR3 length is 17 residues. The CDR3 nucleotides are TGTGCCAGCAGCCAAGTTGCAGACGATTTTCCCTCCTACGAGCAGTACTTC. Protein sequence: CASSQVADDFPSYEQYF.

J is TRBJ2-1 and V is TRBV6-5; 7 positions match TRBD1. Losses at the gene ends were 6 bases for V and 4 bases for J; bases not matched to a gene: 6. This CDR3 is 14 amino acids long. Germline assignment: CDR1 MNHEY and CDR2 SVGAGI. The CDR3 nucleotides are TGTGCCAGCAGGACAGGGTACAGATACAATGAGCAGTTCTTC. Its translation: CASRTGYRYNEQFF.

This clone was observed once. The chain is built from TRBV11-2 and TRBJ2-5; maybe TRBD2 (5 bases). This CDR3 is built from 14 residues. V lost 0 bases, J lost 4 bases, and 9 bases lay in between. CDR1 and CDR2 (germline): SGHAT, FQNNGV. The DNA for the CDR3 is TGTGCCAGCAGCTTAGATCCGGGGAGAGAGACCCAGTACTTC. Protein: CASSLDPGRETQYF.

The J gene is TRBJ1-2, the V gene TRBV4-3; 8 positions match TRBD1. This CDR3 is built from 15 residues. The trim removed 0 bases at V and 3 bases at J, leaving 3 bases unmatched. The germline V gene has CDR1 LGHNA and CDR2 YSLEER. The CDR3 here is CASSQEPGGDYGYTF. The CDR3 DNA sequence: TGCGCCAGCAGCCAAGAGCCAGGGGGCGACTATGGCTACACCTTC.

The CDR3 DNA reads as TGTGCCAGCAGCGCCCGACAGGGACGCAACGGCGAGCAGTACTTC. Translation gives CASSARQGRNGEQYF. This sequence joins TRBV7-2 and TRBJ2-7, with 7 bases that match TRBD1. V gave up 5 bases and J gave up 6 bases; unmatched junction bases: 13. Germline loops: CDR1 SGHTA, CDR2 FQGNSA. CDR3 length: 15 residues.

V gene TRBV5-1 combines with J gene TRBJ1-5, with D unresolved. CDR3 length equals 14 residues. Trimming pared 2 bases from V and 6 bases from J, leaving 12 bases between. Germline V gives CDR1 SGHRS, CDR2 YFSETQ. The chain's CDR3 is CASSFSPGSQPQHF. The CDR3 region has the DNA TGCGCCAGCAGCTTTTCCCCCGGCAGTCAGCCCCAGCATTTT.

DNA of the CDR3: TGTGCCAGCAGTTACGGGGTCGGCGGGGTGGAGACCCAGTACTTC. Residues: CASSYGVGGVETQYF. J is TRBJ2-5 and V is TRBV6-5; D may be TRBD2 (6 bases). This CDR3 has 15 residues. The V gene lost 2 bases and the J gene lost 5 bases, with 15 bases spanning the gap. Germline-derived CDR1 and CDR2 are MNHEY and SVGAGI.

The chain combines TRBV12-3 or TRBV12-4 with TRBJ1-1, with 7 bases that match TRBD1. CDR3 length: 13 amino acids. The V and J ends lost 5 bases and 11 bases, in that order; junction bases with no gene match: 11. The CDR3 loop is CASSLQGRGAAFF. The CDR3 DNA follows: TGTGCCAGCAGTCTACAGGGCAGGGGGGCGGCTTTCTTT.

Only one count was recorded for this clone. The CDR3, as DNA: TGTGCCAGCAGTTTATCCCACAGCTACAATCAGCCCCAGCATTTT. Its protein product is CASSLSHSYNQPQHF. The J gene is TRBJ1-5, the V gene TRBV27; D gene ambiguous. The V end was cut by 0 bases, the J end by 3 bases, with 9 bases between. The germline V gene encodes CDR1 MNHEY and CDR2 SMNVEV (reference sequence). The CDR3 is 15 amino acids.